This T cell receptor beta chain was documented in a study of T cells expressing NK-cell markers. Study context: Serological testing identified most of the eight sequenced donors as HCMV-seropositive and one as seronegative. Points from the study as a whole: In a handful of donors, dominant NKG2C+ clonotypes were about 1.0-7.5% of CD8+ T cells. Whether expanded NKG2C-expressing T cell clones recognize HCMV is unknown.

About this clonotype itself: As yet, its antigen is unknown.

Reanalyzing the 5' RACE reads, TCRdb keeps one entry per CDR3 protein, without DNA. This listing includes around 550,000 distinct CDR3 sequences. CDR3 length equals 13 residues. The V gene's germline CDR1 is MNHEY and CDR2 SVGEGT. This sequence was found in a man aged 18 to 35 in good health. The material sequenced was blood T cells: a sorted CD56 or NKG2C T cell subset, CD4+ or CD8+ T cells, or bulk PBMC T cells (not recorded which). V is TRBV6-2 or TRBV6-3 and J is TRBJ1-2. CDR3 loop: CASSYFDRGGYTF.